Following are 27 T cell receptor beta chains from one sample sequenced in a study of T-cell reconstitution after alpha-beta-depleted transplantation in children. Preparing the TCRbeta library involved the use of unique molecular identifiers. TCRdb reprocessed the PCR reads via MiXCR and lists one record per CDR3 protein. Seen here are around 530,000 distinct CDR3 sequences, roughly 33% observed once, and the top ten hold under 3%. Sequencing used PBMCs from the stem cell graft donor, obtained from the stem cell graft. The receptor source for this set is a human donor who donated a stem cell graft to a child with aplastic anemia.

CDR3 sequence (DNA): TGTGCCAGCATCTCCTACGGACAGGGGACTGAAGCTTTCTTT. Translating it yields CASISYGQGTEAFF. The chain couples TRBV6-2 or TRBV6-3 to TRBJ1-1, with 9 bases identical to TRBD1. Germline assignment: CDR1 MNHEY and CDR2 SVGEGT. J was trimmed by 5 bases and V by 7 bases; bases with no gene match: 8. This CDR3 contains 14 residues.

This clonotype has a handful of counts. The chain is built from TRBV25-1 and TRBJ1-2; a possible D gene is TRBD1 (5 bases). V was trimmed by 6 bases and J by 2 bases, leaving 16 bases between them. This CDR3 region has 15 residues. Germline CDR1 is MGHDK and CDR2 is SYGVNS. The CDR3 sequence is CASSPGGQGNYGYTF. CDR3 sequence (DNA): TGTGCCAGCAGCCCAGGCGGCCAGGGCAACTATGGCTACACCTTC.

This chain joins TRBV21-1 and TRBJ2-7; the D call in the table, TRBD2, was not verified against the DNA. TRBV21-1 is assigned pseudogene status. The CDR3 totals 16 residues. The CDR3 is CRLKAGGPSPLYEQYV. Here the CDR3 DNA reads TGTCGTCTAAAAGCGGGAGGGCCCAGCCCCCTCTACGAGCAGTACGTC.

V usage is TRBV15 and J usage is TRBJ1-2; D is possibly TRBD1 (5 bases). The CDR3 is 13 amino acids. V lost 10 bases and J lost 8, with 20 bases in between. Germline CDR1 LNHNV, CDR2 YYDKDF (reference sequence). CDR3 in amino acids: CASARGGAGGYTF. The CDR3 DNA reads TGTGCCAGCGCTAGGGGAGGGGCTGGGGGCTACACCTTC.

This chain links TRBV2 with TRBJ2-1; 10 positions match TRBD2. V dropped 7 bases and J dropped 8; count of bases not matched to a gene: 8. Germline values: CDR1 SNHLY, CDR2 FYNNEI. This CDR3 is 14 amino acids long. The CDR3 spells CASTVASGSYEQFF. In nucleotides, the CDR3 is TGTGCCAGCACAGTGGCTAGCGGGAGCTATGAGCAGTTCTTC.

The chain carries TRBV7-2 and TRBJ2-2; possible D gene TRBD1, 6 bases. V lost 6 bases and J 5 bases, leaving 13 bases between the germline ends. The germline gives CDR1 SGHTA, CDR2 FQGNSA. This CDR3 contains 14 residues. CDR3 region: CASRQGLGTGELFF. DNA for the CDR3: TGTGCCAGCAGACAGGGTTTAGGAACCGGGGAGCTGTTTTTT.

This clonotype was counted a few times. This chain connects TRBV4-2 to TRBJ2-7; unclear D gene. The V end was cut by 4 bases, the J end by 3 bases, with 13 bases between. This CDR3 contains 14 residues. Germline lookup yields CDR1 LGHNA and CDR2 YNFKEQ. For the CDR3, the DNA is TGTGCCAGCAGCCCGCGCGCACCCCTCTACGAGCAGTACTTC. This sequence encodes CASSPRAPLYEQYF.

This clonotype occurred many times. The chain recombines TRBV12-3 or TRBV12-4 with TRBJ1-6; D gene unclear. The CDR3 loop spans 16 amino acids. Between the trimmed V and J ends, which lost 5 bases and 5 bases, there was a span of 16 bases. The CDR3 loop reads CASSILERGHNSPLHF. The DNA for the CDR3 is TGTGCCAGCAGTATACTAGAACGCGGACATAATTCACCCCTCCACTTT.

This clonotype has more than one count but fewer than ten. The chain recombines TRBV12-3 or TRBV12-4 with TRBJ2-5; either TRBD1 or TRBD2 may supply D (5 bases each). Trimming took 5 bases from V and 3 from J, leaving 19 bases between them. CDR3 length: 16 amino acids. The chain's CDR3 is CASSVVGVLGEETQYF. The CDR3 nucleotides are TGTGCCAGCAGTGTCGTAGGGGTGCTGGGGGAAGAGACCCAGTACTTC.

This clonotype was seen only a few times. The chain couples TRBV5-1 to TRBJ1-1; weak D call: TRBD1 (5 bases). The germline CDR1 and CDR2 sequences are SGHRS and YFSETQ. The CDR3 runs 16 residues. V was trimmed by 0 bases and J by 3 bases, leaving 15 bases between them. CDR3 in DNA: TGCGCCAGCAGCTTGGACAGGCCCGGGCGTCACACTGAAGCTTTCTTT. Its translation: CASSLDRPGRHTEAFF.

This clonotype was counted a few times. V and J are TRBV29-1 and TRBJ2-7; 9 bases agree with TRBD2. The CDR3 sequence is 12 residues long. Germline V gene sequence: CDR1 SQVTM, CDR2 ANQGSEA. V lost 6 bases to trimming and J lost 3 bases; unmatched junction nucleotides: 3. DNA for the CDR3: TGCAGCGTGACGCGGGGGGGCTACGAGCAGTACTTC. Translation gives CSVTRGGYEQYF.

This clonotype was observed a handful of times. This sequence joins TRBV12-3 or TRBV12-4 and TRBJ1-1; maybe TRBD1 (6 bases). Trimming took 7 bases from V and 1 from J, leaving 10 bases between them. There are 13 residues in the CDR3. CDR3 protein: CASIEGGNTEAFF. CDR3 DNA: TGTGCCAGCATCGAAGGGGGGAACACTGAAGCTTTCTTT.

This clonotype was seen a few times. The chain is built from TRBV20-1 and TRBJ2-1; no firm D call. Germline V gene data show CDR1 as DFQATT and CDR2 as SNEGSKA (reference sequence). Between the trimmed V and J ends, which lost 3 bases and 2 bases, there was a span of 11 bases. This CDR3 contains 14 residues. The CDR3 spells CSARLLRPYNEQFF. CDR3 DNA sequence: TGCAGTGCTAGGCTACTCCGTCCCTACAATGAGCAGTTCTTC.

V and J are TRBV29-1 and TRBJ2-3; 13 bases are shared with TRBD2. Germline V gene sequence: CDR1 SQVTM, CDR2 ANQGSEA. J was trimmed by 2 bases and V by 7 bases; bases with no gene match: 6. This CDR3 is built from 15 residues. CDR3 DNA sequence: TGCAGCGCCAAAGGGACTAGCGGGGACACAGATACGCAGTATTTT. This translates into CSAKGTSGDTDTQYF.

This clonotype showed up just once. The chain links TRBV12-3 or TRBV12-4 to TRBJ2-1; TRBD2 aligns across 8 bases. Losses at the gene ends were 3 bases for V and 0 bases for J; bases not matched to a gene: 1. This CDR3 has 15 residues. CDR3 sequence (DNA): TGTGCCAGCAGTTTTAGCGGGGCCTCCTACAATGAGCAGTTCTTC. Amino acid sequence: CASSFSGASYNEQFF.

This clonotype was detected a few times. V is TRBV12-3 or TRBV12-4 and J is TRBJ1-2; TRBD1 might be the D (5 bases). This CDR3 is built from 13 residues. The V and J ends lost 3 bases and 10 bases respectively, with 15 bases between them. This chain's CDR3 is CASSFKGRPDYTF. CDR3 nucleotide sequence: TGTGCCAGCAGTTTCAAGGGGCGCCCAGACTACACCTTC.

The chain carries TRBV6-1 and TRBJ2-7; D may be TRBD2 (6 bases). Germline V gene data show CDR1 as MNHNS and CDR2 as SASEGT. Trimming removed 5 bases from V and 4 bases from J, with 21 bases in between. This CDR3 has 16 amino acids. The CDR3 here is CASSKERTSRGYEQYV. The CDR3 DNA is TGTGCCAGCAGTAAGGAAAGGACCTCCCGGGGGTACGAGCAGTACGTC.

This clonotype was seen a few times. J is TRBJ2-2 and V is TRBV27; D gene ambiguous. V lost 2 bases and J 6 bases, leaving 10 bases between the germline ends. Germline CDR1 is MNHEY and CDR2 is SMNVEV (reference sequence). This CDR3 has 14 residues. In DNA form, the CDR3 reads TGTGCCAGCAGTTTACGCGACATCCCCGGGGAGCTGTTTTTT. Translating gives CASSLRDIPGELFF.

This chain joins TRBV9 and TRBJ2-3, with D unresolved. The CDR3 has 13 amino acids. The ends were cut back, 2 bases at V and 6 bases at J, with 10 bases in the middle. CDR1 is SGDLS, CDR2 YYNGEE, per germline. DNA of the CDR3: TGTGCCAGCAGCGTTATGAGAGCGGATACGCAGTATTTT. Translating it yields CASSVMRADTQYF.

This rearrangement joins TRBV20-1 to TRBJ2-3; TRBD2 agrees at 8 bases. Germline loops: CDR1 DFQATT, CDR2 SNEGSKA (reference sequence). V lost 5 bases and J lost 8; bases outside the gene matches: 15. The CDR3 extends over 15 amino acids. CDR3 nucleotide sequence: TGCAGTGCTCCGCGAGGTAGCGGGGAGCACGGTACGCAGTATTTT. Translating it yields CSAPRGSGEHGTQYF.

V usage is TRBV27 and J usage is TRBJ1-4; D gene ambiguous. V was cut by 5 bases and J by 6 bases, with 10 bases left in between. This CDR3 has 13 residues. CDR1 is MNHEY and CDR2 is SMNVEV in the germline V gene (reference sequence). DNA for the CDR3: TGTGCCAGCAGTCTGTCAAGTTATGAAAAACTGTTTTTT. It yields the protein CASSLSSYEKLFF.

The V call is TRBV7-9, the J call TRBJ1-5; D is uncertain. The CDR3 consists of 12 residues. V was trimmed by 5 bases and J by 5 bases, leaving 7 bases between them. Germline V CDR1 and CDR2: SEHNR, FQNEAQ (reference sequence). The CDR3 DNA sequence: TGTGCCAGCAGCGCCCCGGATCAGCCCCAGCATTTT. Its translation: CASSAPDQPQHF.

The sample holds a few counts of this clonotype. The chain combines TRBV20-1 with TRBJ2-5; D is unresolved. Germline CDR1 is DFQATT and CDR2 is SNEGSKA (reference sequence). The CDR3 is 14 amino acids. The V end was cut by 0 bases, the J end by 2 bases, with 10 bases between. This CDR3 is CSARDGSLQETQYF. Written as DNA, the CDR3 is TGCAGTGCTAGAGATGGCTCACTTCAAGAGACCCAGTACTTC.

Only a few counts were recorded for this clonotype. This sequence joins TRBV10-2 and TRBJ2-3, with 7 bases matching TRBD1. The CDR3 is made up of 18 amino acids. V shed 2 bases, J shed 0 bases, and the junction held 11 bases outside the gene matches. The germline gives CDR1 WSHSY, CDR2 SAAADI. CDR3 bases: TGCGCCAGCAGTGAGACCATGGGACAGCCTTCTAGCACAGATACGCAGTATTTT. Its protein is CASSETMGQPSSTDTQYF.

This clonotype was seen more than once but under ten times. The chain combines TRBV5-1 with TRBJ2-5; TRBD1 matches at 12 bases. V was pared by 3 bases and J by 1 base, with 1 base of the junction left unmatched. Germline V CDR1 and CDR2: SGHRS, YFSETQ. The CDR3 spans 15 residues. CDR3 in amino acids: CASSWDRGPQETQYF. CDR3 bases: TGCGCCAGCAGCTGGGACAGGGGGCCCCAAGAGACCCAGTACTTC.

Concerning this clonotype itself: At one end, the junction sequence differs from germline, possibly due to a read error. This sequence joins TRBV12-3 or TRBV12-4 and TRBJ2-2; tentatively, D is TRBD2 (6 bases). CDR3 length: 14 residues. The DNA for the CDR3 is TGTGCCAGTGGGCCGCGGCAGAACACCGGGGAGGTGTTTTTT. Protein sequence: CASGPRQNTGEVFF.

The rearrangement links TRBV11-2 to TRBJ1-5, with D possibly matching TRBD1 (5 bases). The CDR3 has 14 residues. CDR1 and CDR2 (germline): SGHAT, FQNNGV. V was pared by 6 bases and J by 7 bases, with 16 bases between. This chain's CDR3 is CASRPTGGAQPQHF. The CDR3 region has the DNA TGTGCCAGCAGGCCAACCGGCGGGGCCCAGCCCCAGCATTTT.